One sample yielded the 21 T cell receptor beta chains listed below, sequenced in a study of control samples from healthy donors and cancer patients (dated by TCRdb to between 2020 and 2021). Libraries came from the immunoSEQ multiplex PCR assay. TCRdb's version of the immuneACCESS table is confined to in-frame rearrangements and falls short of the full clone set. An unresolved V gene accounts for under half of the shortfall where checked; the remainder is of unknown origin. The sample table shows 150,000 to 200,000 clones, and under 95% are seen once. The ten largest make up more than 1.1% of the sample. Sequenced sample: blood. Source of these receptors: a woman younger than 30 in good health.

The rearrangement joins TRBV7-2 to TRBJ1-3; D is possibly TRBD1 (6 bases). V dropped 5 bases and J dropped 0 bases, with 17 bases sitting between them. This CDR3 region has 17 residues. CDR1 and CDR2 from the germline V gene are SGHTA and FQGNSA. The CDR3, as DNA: TGTGCCAGCAGCAGGACTGGACAGCTCAGCTCTGGAAACACCATATATTTT. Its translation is CASSRTGQLSSGNTIYF. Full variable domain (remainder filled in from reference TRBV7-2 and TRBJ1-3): GAGVSQSPSNKVTEKGKDVELRCDPISGHTALYWYRQSLGQGLEFLIYFQGNSAPDKSGLPSDRFSAERTGGSVSTLTIQRTQQEDSAVYLCASSRTGQLSSGNTIYFGEGSWLTVV.

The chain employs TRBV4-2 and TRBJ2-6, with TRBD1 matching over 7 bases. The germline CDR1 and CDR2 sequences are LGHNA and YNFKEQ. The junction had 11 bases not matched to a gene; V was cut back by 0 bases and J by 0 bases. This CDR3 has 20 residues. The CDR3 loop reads CASSQEGTQGLLSGANVLTF. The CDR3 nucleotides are TGTGCCAGCAGCCAAGAAGGTACACAGGGGCTACTCTCTGGGGCCAACGTCCTGACTTTC.

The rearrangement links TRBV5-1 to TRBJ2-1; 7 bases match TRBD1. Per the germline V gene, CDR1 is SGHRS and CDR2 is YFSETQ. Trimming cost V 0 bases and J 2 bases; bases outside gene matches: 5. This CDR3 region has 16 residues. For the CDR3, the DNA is TGCGCCAGCAGCTTGGGGTACAGGGGCCCCTACAATGAGCAGTTCTTC. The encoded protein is CASSLGYRGPYNEQFF.

The CDR3 sequence: CATGTGGYEKLFF. The DNA for the CDR3 is TGTGCCACAGGGACAGGGGGCTATGAAAAACTGTTTTTT. V usage is TRBV10-3 and J usage is TRBJ1-4, with 12 bases lining up with TRBD1. Unmatched junction bases numbered 3, after V lost 10 bases and J lost 6 bases. The CDR3 extends over 13 amino acids. CDR1 is ENHRY, CDR2 SYGVKD, per germline.

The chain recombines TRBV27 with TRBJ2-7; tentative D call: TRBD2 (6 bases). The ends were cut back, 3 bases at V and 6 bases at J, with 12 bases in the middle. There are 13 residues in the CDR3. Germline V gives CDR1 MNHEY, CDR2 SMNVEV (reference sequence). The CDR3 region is CASSLNRRVEQYF. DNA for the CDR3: TGTGCCAGCAGTTTGAATAGGAGGGTCGAGCAGTACTTC.

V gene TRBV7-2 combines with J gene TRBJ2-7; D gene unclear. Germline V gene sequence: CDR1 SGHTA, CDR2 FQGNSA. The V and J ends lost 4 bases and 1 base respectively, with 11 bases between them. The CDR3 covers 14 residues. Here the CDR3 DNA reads TGTGCCAGCAGCTCCGACATGGGGTCCTACGAGCAGTACTTC. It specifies CASSSDMGSYEQYF.

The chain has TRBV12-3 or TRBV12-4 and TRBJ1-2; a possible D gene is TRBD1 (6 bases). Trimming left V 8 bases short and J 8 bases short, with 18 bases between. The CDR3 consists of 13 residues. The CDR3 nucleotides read TGTGCCAGCCATCGCGGGGGGGCGGGAGGCTACACCTTC. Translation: CASHRGGAGGYTF.

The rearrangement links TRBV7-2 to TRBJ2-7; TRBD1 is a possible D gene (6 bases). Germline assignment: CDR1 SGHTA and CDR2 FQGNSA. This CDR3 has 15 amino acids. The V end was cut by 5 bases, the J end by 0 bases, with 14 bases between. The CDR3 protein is CASSRTALSSYEQYF. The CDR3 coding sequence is TGTGCCAGCAGCCGGACAGCTTTGAGCTCCTACGAGCAGTACTTC.

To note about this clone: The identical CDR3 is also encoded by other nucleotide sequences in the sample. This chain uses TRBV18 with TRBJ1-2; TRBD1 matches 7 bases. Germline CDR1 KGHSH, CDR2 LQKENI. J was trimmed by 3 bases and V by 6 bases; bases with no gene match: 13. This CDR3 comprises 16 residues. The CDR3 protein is CASSALRDSRDYGYTF. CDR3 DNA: TGTGCCAGCTCGGCCCTACGGGACAGCCGGGACTATGGCTACACCTTC.

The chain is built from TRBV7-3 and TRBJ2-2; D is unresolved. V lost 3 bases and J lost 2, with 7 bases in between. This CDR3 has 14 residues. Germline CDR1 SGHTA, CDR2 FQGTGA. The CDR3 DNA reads TGTGCCAGCAGCTTTGACACTAACACCGGGGAGCTGTTTTTT. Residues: CASSFDTNTGELFF.

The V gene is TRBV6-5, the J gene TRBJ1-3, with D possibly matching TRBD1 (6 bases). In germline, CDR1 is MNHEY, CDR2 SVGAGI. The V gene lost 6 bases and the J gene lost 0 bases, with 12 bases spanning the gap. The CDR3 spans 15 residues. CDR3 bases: TGTGCCAGCAGCCCCACAGGGAGCTCTGGAAACACCATATATTTT. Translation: CASSPTGSSGNTIYF.

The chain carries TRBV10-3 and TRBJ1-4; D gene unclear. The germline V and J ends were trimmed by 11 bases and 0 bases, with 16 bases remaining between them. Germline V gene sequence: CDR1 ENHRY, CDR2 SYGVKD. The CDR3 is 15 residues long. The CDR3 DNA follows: TGTGCCTCAAGACAAACTTCTGCAACTAATGAAAAACTGTTTTTT. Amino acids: CASRQTSATNEKLFF.

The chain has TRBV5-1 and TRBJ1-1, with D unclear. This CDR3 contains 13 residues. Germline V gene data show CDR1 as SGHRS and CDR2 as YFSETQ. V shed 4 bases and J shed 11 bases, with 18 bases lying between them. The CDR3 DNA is TGCGCCAGCAGCGGGAGGGAACATTCGGTGGCTTTCTTT. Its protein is CASSGREHSVAFF.

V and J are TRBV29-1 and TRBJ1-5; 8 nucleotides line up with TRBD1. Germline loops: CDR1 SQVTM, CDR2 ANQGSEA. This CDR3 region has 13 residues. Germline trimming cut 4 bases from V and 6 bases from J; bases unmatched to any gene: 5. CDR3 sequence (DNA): TGCAGCGTTGCACAGGGGGTTGGTCAGCCCCAGCATTTT. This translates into CSVAQGVGQPQHF.

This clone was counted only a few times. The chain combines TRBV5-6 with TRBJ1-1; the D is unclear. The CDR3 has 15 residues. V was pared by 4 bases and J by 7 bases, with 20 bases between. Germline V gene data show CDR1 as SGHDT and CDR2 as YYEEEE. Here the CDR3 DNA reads TGTGCCAGCAGCCCCGGAATAATTTGGAGTGGTGAAGCTTTCTTT. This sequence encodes CASSPGIIWSGEAFF.

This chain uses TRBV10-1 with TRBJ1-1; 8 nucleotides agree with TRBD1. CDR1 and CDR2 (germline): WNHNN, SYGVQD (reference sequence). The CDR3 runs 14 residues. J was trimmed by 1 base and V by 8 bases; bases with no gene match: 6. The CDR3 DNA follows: TGCGCCAGCGCAGCGACAGGGGCGAACACTGAAGCTTTCTTT. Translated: CASAATGANTEAFF.

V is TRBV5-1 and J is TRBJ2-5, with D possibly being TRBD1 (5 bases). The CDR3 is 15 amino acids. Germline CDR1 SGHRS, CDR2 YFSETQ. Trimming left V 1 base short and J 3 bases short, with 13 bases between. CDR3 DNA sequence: TGCGCCAGCAGCTTGTCGTCTGACAGAAAAGAGACCCAGTACTTC. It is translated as CASSLSSDRKETQYF.

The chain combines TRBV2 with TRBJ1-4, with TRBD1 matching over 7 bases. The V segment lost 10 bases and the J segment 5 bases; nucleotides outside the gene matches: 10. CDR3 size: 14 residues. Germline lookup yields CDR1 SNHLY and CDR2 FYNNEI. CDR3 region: CAITDRERNEKLFF. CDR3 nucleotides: TGTGCCATCACCGACAGGGAGCGGAATGAAAAACTGTTTTTT.

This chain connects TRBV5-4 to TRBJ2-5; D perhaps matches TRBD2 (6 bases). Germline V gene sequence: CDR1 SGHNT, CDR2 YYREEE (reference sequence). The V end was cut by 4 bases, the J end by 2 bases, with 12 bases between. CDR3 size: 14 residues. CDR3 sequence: CASSLWGGQETQYF. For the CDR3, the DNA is TGTGCCAGCAGCCTTTGGGGAGGACAAGAGACCCAGTACTTC. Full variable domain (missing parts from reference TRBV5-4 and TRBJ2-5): ETGVTQSPTHLIKTRGQQVTLRCSSQSGHNTVSWYQQALGQGPQFIFQYYREEENGRGNFPPRFSGLQFPNYSSELNVNALELDDSALYLCASSLWGGQETQYFGPGTRLLVL.

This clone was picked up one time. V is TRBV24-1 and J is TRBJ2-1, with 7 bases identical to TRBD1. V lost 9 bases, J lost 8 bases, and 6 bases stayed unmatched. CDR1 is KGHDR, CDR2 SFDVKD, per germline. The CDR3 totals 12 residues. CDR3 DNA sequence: TGTGCCACCGGCCATCAGGGGGATGAGCAGTTCTTC. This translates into CATGHQGDEQFF.

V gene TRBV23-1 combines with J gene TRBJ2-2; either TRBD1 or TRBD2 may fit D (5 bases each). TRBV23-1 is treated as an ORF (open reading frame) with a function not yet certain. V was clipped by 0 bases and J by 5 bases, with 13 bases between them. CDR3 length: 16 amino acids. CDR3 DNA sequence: TGCGCCAGCAGTCAATCCGGGACCCTTAATACCGGGGAGCTGTTTTTT. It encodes CASSQSGTLNTGELFF.